A single sample gave rise to the 8 T cell receptor beta chains below, sequenced in a study of cytomegalovirus exposure and HLA in healthy donors. Here immunoSEQ multiplex PCR was the method, and the copy in TCRdb shows in-frame clones only, minus some. The data show around 300,000 clones, around 89% seen once. Sample: PBMCs. Receptor source: a young woman in good health and CMV-seronegative.

This chain uses TRBV4-2 with TRBJ2-7, with D unresolved. V lost 3 bases and J lost 2, with 11 bases in between. The CDR3 is 14 amino acids. CDR1 is LGHNA, CDR2 YNFKEQ, per germline. The CDR3 spells CASSQGDLTYEQYF. The CDR3 DNA reads as TGTGCCAGCAGCCAGGGCGATCTGACCTACGAGCAGTACTTC.

The chain joins TRBV5-1 to TRBJ2-2, with no clear D. Germline assignment: CDR1 SGHRS and CDR2 YFSETQ. V lost 2 bases and J 1 base, leaving 15 bases between the germline ends. CDR3 length: 17 amino acids. CDR3 DNA sequence: TGCGCCAGCAGCTTCCACCCGACTTACATGAACACCGGGGAGCTGTTTTTT. As protein: CASSFHPTYMNTGELFF. Filled out from reference TRBV5-1 and TRBJ2-2, the complete variable domain reads KAGVTQTPRYLIKTRGQQVTLSCSPISGHRSVSWYQQTPGQGLQFLFEYFSETQRNKGNFPGRFSGRQFSNSRSEMNVSTLELGDSALYLCASSFHPTYMNTGELFFGEGSRLTVL.

CDR3 coding DNA: TGTGCCAGCAGTCGGGTGACAGGATTTGGCGGCTACACCTTC. It specifies CASSRVTGFGGYTF. V gene TRBV28 combines with J gene TRBJ1-2; D might be TRBD1 (6 bases). CDR3 length: 14 amino acids. V lost 5 bases and J 8 bases, leaving 18 bases between the germline ends. CDR1 and CDR2 from the germline V gene are MDHEN and SYDVKM.

V usage is TRBV5-1 and J usage is TRBJ2-5, with a tentative D call TRBD2 (6 bases). The CDR3 extends over 15 amino acids. V shed 0 bases and J shed 5 bases, with 14 bases lying between them. Germline V gene lookup returns CDR1 SGHRS and CDR2 YFSETQ. CDR3 bases: TGCGCCAGCAGCTTGGACGGGAGCTCCGAGGAGACCCAGTACTTC. Its protein is CASSLDGSSEETQYF. The full variable domain, its missing parts supplied by reference TRBV5-1 and TRBJ2-5, is KAGVTQTPRYLIKTRGQQVTLSCSPISGHRSVSWYQQTPGQGLQFLFEYFSETQRNKGNFPGRFSGRQFSNSRSEMNVSTLELGDSALYLCASSLDGSSEETQYFGPGTRLLVL.

The chain carries TRBV13 and TRBJ1-1, with D unclear. This CDR3 region has 13 residues. V lost 4 bases and J 1 base, leaving 7 bases between the germline ends. Germline V CDR1 and CDR2: PRHDT, FYEKMQ (reference sequence). CDR3 in amino acids: CASSSGRNTEAFF. CDR3 coding DNA: TGTGCCAGCAGCTCGGGGAGGAACACTGAAGCTTTCTTT. The full variable domain, in which reference TRBV13 and TRBJ1-1 provide the parts outside the CDR3, is AAGVIQSPRHLIKEKRETATLKCYPIPRHDTVYWYQQGPGQDPQFLISFYEKMQSDKGSIPDRFSAQQFSDYHSELNMSSLELGDSALYFCASSSGRNTEAFFGQGTRLTVV.

The chain has TRBV18 and TRBJ2-7, with a tentative D call TRBD1 (6 bases). From germline, CDR1 is KGHSH and CDR2 LQKENI. The ends were cut back, 7 bases at V and 2 bases at J, with 18 bases in the middle. The CDR3 contains 15 residues. The CDR3 DNA reads TGTGCCAGCTGGGCTGGGGCAGGGGAGCCCTACGAGCAGTACTTC. Protein sequence: CASWAGAGEPYEQYF.

V usage is TRBV9 and J usage is TRBJ1-1; perhaps TRBD1 as D (6 bases). There are 16 residues in the CDR3. Germline V CDR1 and CDR2: SGDLS, YYNGEE. V gave up 0 bases and J gave up 5 bases, with 17 bases separating them. The CDR3 coding sequence is TGTGCCAGCAGCGTAGCTTCGGGGGGCGGGGGGACTGAAGCTTTCTTT. The encoded protein is CASSVASGGGGTEAFF.

The chain is built from TRBV6-1 and TRBJ1-5; 7 nucleotides match TRBD1. The ends lost 4 bases at V and 3 bases at J; junction bases unmatched: 6. CDR1 is MNHNS and CDR2 is SASEGT in the germline V gene. This CDR3 comprises 15 residues. This chain's CDR3 is CASSGRGRDNQPQHF. The DNA of the CDR3 is TGTGCCAGCAGTGGTAGGGGGCGAGACAATCAGCCCCAGCATTTT.